This is a list of T cell receptor beta chains from one sample in a study of blood T cell repertoires in COVID-19. The protocol was immunoSEQ multiplex PCR, while the TCRdb copy is restricted to in-frame clones and leaves out a portion. This table holds around 150,000 clones, around 79% found once. The sequencing sample was made of peripheral blood. These receptors were taken from a man between 50 and 59 years old with active or convalescent COVID-19. Each CDR3 is given with its conserved first and last residue. Fields, in order: V gene, clone size, J gene, D gene, CDR3 DNA, CDR3 protein. A D gene is named only where the DNA matches it firmly. A row's size may be missing; if present it is once, few, many or a size class.

v_gene: TRBV4-1
abundance: few
j_gene: TRBJ1-1
d_gene: -
CDR3nt: TGCGCCAGCAGCCAAGTGGTGGTGGGGCCTACTGAAGCTTTCTTT
CDR3aa: CASSQVVVGPTEAFF

v_gene: TRBV27
abundance: -
j_gene: TRBJ1-1
d_gene: -
CDR3nt: TGTGCCAGCAGTTTCGGGGGAGGAACTGAAGCTTTCTTT
CDR3aa: CASSFGGGTEAFF

v_gene: TRBV4-2
abundance: -
j_gene: TRBJ2-1
d_gene: TRBD2
CDR3nt: TGTGCCAGCAGCCAAGAAGGGCCTAGCGGATACAATGAGCAGTTCTTC
CDR3aa: CASSQEGPSGYNEQFF

v_gene: TRBV24-1
abundance: -
j_gene: TRBJ2-1
d_gene: -
CDR3nt: TGTGCCACCAGTGATCCAGGCTCCGAGCAGTTCTTC
CDR3aa: CATSDPGSEQFF

v_gene: TRBV27
abundance: -
j_gene: TRBJ1-4
d_gene: TRBD1
CDR3nt: TGTGCCAGCTATCCGGGACAGGGGGCGCCAACTAATGAAAAACTGTTTTTT
CDR3aa: CASYPGQGAPTNEKLFF

v_gene: TRBV9
abundance: -
j_gene: TRBJ2-3
d_gene: -
CDR3nt: TGTGCCAGCAGCGTAGAGCCCTACACAGATACGCAGTATTTT
CDR3aa: CASSVEPYTDTQYF

v_gene: TRBV28
abundance: many
j_gene: TRBJ2-5
d_gene: -
CDR3nt: TGTGCCAGCAGGCCCCTCGACTGGGAGGTCCAGTACTTC
CDR3aa: CASRPLDWEVQYF

v_gene: TRBV5-1
abundance: -
j_gene: TRBJ1-2
d_gene: -
CDR3nt: TGCGCCAGCAAAACAGAGACTAACTATGGCTACACCTTC
CDR3aa: CASKTETNYGYTF

v_gene: TRBV29-1
abundance: -
j_gene: TRBJ2-1
d_gene: -
CDR3nt: TGCAGCGTTGTGGGACTCCACAATGAGCAGTTCTTC
CDR3aa: CSVVGLHNEQFF

v_gene: TRBV5-6
abundance: -
j_gene: TRBJ1-2
d_gene: -
CDR3nt: TGTGCCAGCAGCTTGGAGGGGGATAACTATGGCTACACCTTC
CDR3aa: CASSLEGDNYGYTF

v_gene: TRBV28
abundance: -
j_gene: TRBJ2-1
d_gene: TRBD2
CDR3nt: TGTGCCAGCAGTTTACTAGCGGGAGGGAGGTACAATGAGCAGTTCTTC
CDR3aa: CASSLLAGGRYNEQFF

v_gene: TRBV11-3
abundance: -
j_gene: TRBJ2-1
d_gene: TRBD2
CDR3nt: TGTGCCAGCAGCTTAGACCCGGGGGGGGAGCAGTTCTTC
CDR3aa: CASSLDPGGEQFF

v_gene: TRBV19
abundance: -
j_gene: TRBJ2-7
d_gene: -
CDR3nt: TGTGCCAGTACCCCTCCCGGGGGCTACGAGCAGTACTTC
CDR3aa: CASTPPGGYEQYF

v_gene: TRBV12-3/TRBV12-4
abundance: -
j_gene: TRBJ1-1
d_gene: -
CDR3nt: TGTGCCAGCAGCCTAGAGTACACTGAAGCTTTCTTT
CDR3aa: CASSLEYTEAFF

v_gene: TRBV5-1
abundance: -
j_gene: TRBJ2-1
d_gene: TRBD1
CDR3nt: TGCGCCAGCAGCCTAGGACAGGATCACAATGAGCAGTTCTTC
CDR3aa: CASSLGQDHNEQFF

v_gene: TRBV27
abundance: once
j_gene: TRBJ2-1
d_gene: -
CDR3nt: TGTGCCACCAGGAGGGGACTTTACAATGAGCAGTTCTTC
CDR3aa: CATRRGLYNEQFF

v_gene: TRBV28
abundance: -
j_gene: TRBJ1-4
d_gene: -
CDR3nt: TGTGCCAGCAGTTTCCAGGGGACACATAATGAAAAACTGTTTTTT
CDR3aa: CASSFQGTHNEKLFF

v_gene: TRBV3-1/TRBV3-2
abundance: -
j_gene: TRBJ2-7
d_gene: TRBD2
CDR3nt: TGTGCCAGCAGCCAAGGGTTGACTAGCGGGAGAACTGACGAGCAGTACTTC
CDR3aa: CASSQGLTSGRTDEQYF

v_gene: TRBV7-9
abundance: -
j_gene: TRBJ1-3
d_gene: -
CDR3nt: TGTGCCAGCAGCCCTCGGACTGCGAGCTCTGGAAACACCATATATTTT
CDR3aa: CASSPRTASSGNTIYF

v_gene: TRBV9
abundance: -
j_gene: TRBJ1-3
d_gene: TRBD1
CDR3nt: TGTGCCAGCAGCGTAGGAGGGGGCCTTGGAAACACCATATATTTT
CDR3aa: CASSVGGGLGNTIYF

v_gene: TRBV7-9
abundance: -
j_gene: TRBJ1-2
d_gene: -
CDR3nt: TGTGCCAGCAGCTTAGTAGAGTCTGGCTACACCTTC
CDR3aa: CASSLVESGYTF

v_gene: TRBV3-1/TRBV3-2
abundance: -
j_gene: TRBJ2-2
d_gene: TRBD2
CDR3nt: TGTGCCAGCAGCCAAGGGCTAGCGGGAGAGGGCACCGGGGAGCTGTTTTTT
CDR3aa: CASSQGLAGEGTGELFF

v_gene: TRBV28
abundance: -
j_gene: TRBJ1-2
d_gene: TRBD1
CDR3nt: TGTGCCAGCAGTCTTCCGGGACAGGGAACATTTGGGGGCTACACCTTC
CDR3aa: CASSLPGQGTFGGYTF

v_gene: TRBV7-3
abundance: -
j_gene: TRBJ2-1
d_gene: TRBD2
CDR3nt: TGTGCCAGCAGCCCTTCCGGGGGGGCTGAGCAGTTCTTC
CDR3aa: CASSPSGGAEQFF

v_gene: TRBV7-9
abundance: -
j_gene: TRBJ1-2
d_gene: TRBD1
CDR3nt: TGTGCCAGCAGCTACGACAGGGTGGGGTCCCTCAGTGGCTACACCTTC
CDR3aa: CASSYDRVGSLSGYTF

v_gene: TRBV28
abundance: -
j_gene: TRBJ1-2
d_gene: TRBD1
CDR3nt: TGTGCCAGCAGTTTATGGGGGACAGGGCGCCTCTTAAAGGGAGGCTACACCTTC
CDR3aa: CASSLWGTGRLLKGGYTF

v_gene: TRBV11-2
abundance: -
j_gene: TRBJ2-1
d_gene: TRBD1
CDR3nt: TGTGCCAGCAGCTGGTCAGGGGGCGCGGATGAGCAGTTCTTC
CDR3aa: CASSWSGGADEQFF

v_gene: TRBV27
abundance: -
j_gene: TRBJ2-1
d_gene: TRBD2
CDR3nt: TGTGCCAGCAGTTTAACCCTGATTTCGGGGGGGAACAATGAGCAGTTCTTC
CDR3aa: CASSLTLISGGNNEQFF

v_gene: TRBV2
abundance: few
j_gene: TRBJ1-2
d_gene: -
CDR3nt: TGTGCCAGCAGTGGGACAGCTAACTATGGCTACACCTTC
CDR3aa: CASSGTANYGYTF

v_gene: TRBV18
abundance: -
j_gene: TRBJ2-3
d_gene: TRBD1
CDR3nt: TGTGCCAGCTCACGAGACAGGGCCACAGATACGCAGTATTTT
CDR3aa: CASSRDRATDTQYF

v_gene: TRBV27
abundance: -
j_gene: TRBJ1-1
d_gene: TRBD1
CDR3nt: TGTGCCAGCAGCCCTCGACAGGGTAGAAGGGCTGAAGCTTTCTTT
CDR3aa: CASSPRQGRRAEAFF

v_gene: TRBV29-1
abundance: -
j_gene: TRBJ2-1
d_gene: TRBD1
CDR3nt: TGCAGCGTACGACAGGGGGCTTTTCATGAGCAGTTCTTC
CDR3aa: CSVRQGAFHEQFF

v_gene: TRBV19
abundance: -
j_gene: TRBJ1-1
d_gene: -
CDR3nt: TGTGCCAGTAGCCCATCAGGGATCCGGACTGAAGCTTTCTTT
CDR3aa: CASSPSGIRTEAFF

v_gene: TRBV2
abundance: -
j_gene: TRBJ2-7
d_gene: TRBD1
CDR3nt: TGTGCCAGCATGGACAGGGCCTCCTACGAGCAGTACTTC
CDR3aa: CASMDRASYEQYF

v_gene: TRBV30
abundance: -
j_gene: TRBJ2-3
d_gene: TRBD2
CDR3nt: TGTGCCTCCAGCCCCCTAGCGGGAGGGACAGATACGCAGTATTTT
CDR3aa: CASSPLAGGTDTQYF

v_gene: TRBV7-9
abundance: few
j_gene: TRBJ2-5
d_gene: TRBD1
CDR3nt: TGTGCCAGCAGCTTAGGAGGACAGGGTCGGGAGACCCAGTACTTC
CDR3aa: CASSLGGQGRETQYF

v_gene: TRBV12-3/TRBV12-4
abundance: -
j_gene: TRBJ2-4
d_gene: -
CDR3nt: TGTGCCAGCAGCGGGGCCTGGGGGGACATTCAGTACTTC
CDR3aa: CASSGAWGDIQYF

v_gene: TRBV3-1/TRBV3-2
abundance: few
j_gene: TRBJ2-7
d_gene: -
CDR3nt: TGTGCCAGCAGCCAAGACCTTTTGCGGGCCTACGAGCAGTACTTC
CDR3aa: CASSQDLLRAYEQYF

v_gene: TRBV7-9
abundance: -
j_gene: TRBJ1-1
d_gene: TRBD1
CDR3nt: TGTGCCAGCAGCCGACAGGGGGATGAAGCTTTCTTT
CDR3aa: CASSRQGDEAFF

v_gene: TRBV11-2
abundance: few
j_gene: TRBJ2-7
d_gene: TRBD1
CDR3nt: TGTGCCAGCAGCTTCGGACAGGGTGGGCTAGTGTTCCCCGAGCAGTACTTC
CDR3aa: CASSFGQGGLVFPEQYF

v_gene: TRBV24-1
abundance: -
j_gene: TRBJ1-4
d_gene: -
CDR3nt: TGTGCCACCAGTGACCCGGGTGCAACTAATGAAAAACTGTTTTTT
CDR3aa: CATSDPGATNEKLFF

v_gene: TRBV19
abundance: -
j_gene: TRBJ2-1
d_gene: -
CDR3nt: TGTGCCAGTAGTATAAGAGGCACCGGCAATGAGCAGTTCTTC
CDR3aa: CASSIRGTGNEQFF

v_gene: TRBV15
abundance: once
j_gene: TRBJ2-5
d_gene: TRBD1
CDR3nt: TGTGCCACCAGCCACAGGGGTGACGAGACCCAGTACTTC
CDR3aa: CATSHRGDETQYF

v_gene: TRBV28
abundance: -
j_gene: TRBJ2-1
d_gene: TRBD2
CDR3nt: TGTGCCAGCAGTTTAACTAGCGGAAACCCCTACAATGAGCAGTTCTTC
CDR3aa: CASSLTSGNPYNEQFF

v_gene: TRBV5-1
abundance: few
j_gene: TRBJ1-3
d_gene: -
CDR3nt: TGCGCCAGCAGCAAAGGACACTTAACGGACTCTGGAAACACCATATATTTT
CDR3aa: CASSKGHLTDSGNTIYF

v_gene: TRBV2
abundance: -
j_gene: TRBJ2-7
d_gene: -
CDR3nt: TGTGCCAGCACAAGGGGGGGTCCCTACGAGCAGTACTTC
CDR3aa: CASTRGGPYEQYF

v_gene: TRBV28
abundance: -
j_gene: TRBJ2-2
d_gene: TRBD1
CDR3nt: TGTGCCAGCAGTCCCTACGACAGGGGGCGCACCGGGGAGCTGTTTTTT
CDR3aa: CASSPYDRGRTGELFF

v_gene: TRBV27
abundance: -
j_gene: TRBJ1-1
d_gene: -
CDR3nt: TGTGCCAGCAGGGGAGACACTGAAGCTTTCTTT
CDR3aa: CASRGDTEAFF